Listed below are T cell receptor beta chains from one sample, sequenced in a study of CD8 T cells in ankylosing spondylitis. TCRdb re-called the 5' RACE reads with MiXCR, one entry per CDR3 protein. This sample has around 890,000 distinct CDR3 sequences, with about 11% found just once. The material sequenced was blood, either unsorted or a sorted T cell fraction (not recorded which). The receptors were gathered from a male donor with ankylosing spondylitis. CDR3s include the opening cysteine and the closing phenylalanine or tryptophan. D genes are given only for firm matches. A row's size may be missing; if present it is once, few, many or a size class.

TGCAGTGTCCAGTCTAACACGGCCTACGAGCAGTACTTC | CSVQSNTAYEQYF | NA | TRBJ2-7 | TRBV20-1 | few
TGCAGTGCTAGAGGGGCGGCCAGCACAGATACGCAGTATTTT | CSARGAASTDTQYF | NA | TRBJ2-3 | TRBV20-1 | NA
TGCGCCAGCAGCTCCAGGGGGCAGGGTGAGCAGTTCTTC | CASSSRGQGEQFF | TRBD1 | TRBJ2-1 | TRBV5-1 | NA
TGTGCCAGCAGCCCCGTGGGGGCGGTCACTGAAGCTTTCTTT | CASSPVGAVTEAFF | NA | TRBJ1-1 | TRBV7-8 | NA
TGCAGCTTTACTACAGGGGGACGGGAAAAACTGTTTTTT | CSFTTGGREKLFF | TRBD1 | TRBJ1-4 | TRBV29-1 | many
TGCAGCGTTGGTAACGGTGATAACACTGAAGCTTTCTTT | CSVGNGDNTEAFF | NA | TRBJ1-1 | TRBV29-1 | NA
TGTGCCTGGAGTGTAAGAGGGAGCGGGCTCTCGTACAATGAGCAGTTCTTC | CAWSVRGSGLSYNEQFF | NA | TRBJ2-1 | TRBV30 | few
TGTGCCAGCAGTTTACAGCGGGGGGCCTTTGCCTACGAGCAGTACTTC | CASSLQRGAFAYEQYF | TRBD2 | TRBJ2-7 | TRBV28 | few
TGTGCCAGCAGCGCCCTAGCGGGAGCCAACTCCTACAATGAGCAGTTCTTC | CASSALAGANSYNEQFF | TRBD2 | TRBJ2-1 | TRBV9 | few
TGCGCCAGCAGCCAAGAACAGCAACCGGATACGCAGTATTTT | CASSQEQQPDTQYF | NA | TRBJ2-3 | TRBV4-3 | many
TGTGCCAGCAGCAAGGGACAGGGAGGCTACGAGCAGTACTTC | CASSKGQGGYEQYF | TRBD1 | TRBJ2-7 | TRBV12-3/TRBV12-4 | few
TGTGCCAGCAGCTCCTACAGGGAGAACACTGAAGCTTTCTTT | CASSSYRENTEAFF | NA | TRBJ1-1 | TRBV7-2 | many
TGTGCCAGCAGCGTAGGGGGACACCCATGGAATGAGCAGTTCTTC | CASSVGGHPWNEQFF | NA | TRBJ2-1 | TRBV9 | NA
TGTGCCAGCAGCTTAATGGCCCAGGGGAACACTGAAGCTTTCTTT | CASSLMAQGNTEAFF | NA | TRBJ1-1 | TRBV7-8 | few
TGTGCCAGCAGCCAAGACACAGGGATAGCTTTCTTT | CASSQDTGIAFF | NA | TRBJ1-1 | TRBV3-1 | few
TGCGCCAGCAGCCATGACAACACAGATACGCAGTATTTT | CASSHDNTDTQYF | NA | TRBJ2-3 | TRBV4-3 | many
TGTGCCAGCAGCCAAGCTAGGGGGACAGGGGTTAATCAGCCCCAGCATTTT | CASSQARGTGVNQPQHF | TRBD1 | TRBJ1-5 | TRBV4-2 | NA
TGCGCCAGCAGCCAACTCTCCCGAGGGCTCCTGGAGACCCAGTACTTC | CASSQLSRGLLETQYF | NA | TRBJ2-5 | TRBV4-3 | NA
TGTGCCAGCAGTACTGATGGAGTATCGGAAAAACTGTTTTTT | CASSTDGVSEKLFF | NA | TRBJ1-4 | TRBV6-5 | many
TGCAGTGCTCCCATTGGGACTAGCGGCCCCAATGAGCAGTTCTTC | CSAPIGTSGPNEQFF | TRBD2 | TRBJ2-1 | TRBV20-1 | few
TGTGCCAGCAGCCCCTCGGACGGGCAGCCGGACACCTTC | CASSPSDGQPDTF | NA | TRBJ1-2 | TRBV9 | few
TGCAGTGCTAGAGATCAAGGGAATAATTCACCCCTCCACTTT | CSARDQGNNSPLHF | NA | TRBJ1-6 | TRBV20-1 | NA
TGCAGTGCTAGTACCCCAGGGGGGATTGGCTACACCTTC | CSASTPGGIGYTF | TRBD1 | TRBJ1-2 | TRBV20-1 | NA
TGCGCCAGCAGCCAAGTCAGGGGAAACTATGGCTACACCTTC | CASSQVRGNYGYTF | NA | TRBJ1-2 | TRBV4-3 | many
TGTGCCAGCTCACCAGGTAGCGGGAGGGGAGGCTACGAGCAGTACTTC | CASSPGSGRGGYEQYF | TRBD2 | TRBJ2-7 | TRBV18 | few
TGTGCCAGCAGCTTCGCATACACCCTCTACGAGCAGTACTTC | CASSFAYTLYEQYF | NA | TRBJ2-7 | TRBV7-8 | NA
TGCAGTGCTACGGGACAGGGGGCTGAAGCTTTCTTT | CSATGQGAEAFF | TRBD1 | TRBJ1-1 | TRBV20-1 | NA
TGTGCCAGCAGCCGGCCGGGGGCGCGTAGTGAGCAGTTCTTC | CASSRPGARSEQFF | NA | TRBJ2-1 | TRBV28 | NA
TGCAGCGTTGTACGGGCAGGTTTGAACACTGAAGCTTTCTTT | CSVVRAGLNTEAFF | NA | TRBJ1-1 | TRBV29-1 | many
TGTGCCAGCAGCCCAACCCTACAGGGATTCACAGATACGCAGTATTTT | CASSPTLQGFTDTQYF | NA | TRBJ2-3 | TRBV7-9 | NA
TGCGCCAGCAGTGACCCCCATGGGGGCAGGGGGCACACTGAAGCTTTCTTT | CASSDPHGGRGHTEAFF | TRBD1 | TRBJ1-1 | TRBV10-2 | few
TGTGCCATCAGCCCAGGTACACTCTCCTACGAGCAGTACTTC | CAISPGTLSYEQYF | NA | TRBJ2-7 | TRBV10-3 | few
TGTGCCAGCAGTTTAGTCCAATCTGGAAACACCATATATTTT | CASSLVQSGNTIYF | NA | TRBJ1-3 | TRBV12-3/TRBV12-4 | NA
TGCGCCAGCAGCCAAGTGGGGGCGCGGGAGCAGTTCTTC | CASSQVGAREQFF | NA | TRBJ2-1 | TRBV4-3 | NA
TGTGCCAGCAGTTTTTGGGCAGGGGGAAACACTGAAGCTTTCTTT | CASSFWAGGNTEAFF | TRBD1 | TRBJ1-1 | TRBV12-3/TRBV12-4 | NA
TGTGCCAGCAGTCCACAGGGAATGGGCTATGGCTACACCTTC | CASSPQGMGYGYTF | NA | TRBJ1-2 | TRBV27 | many
TGCAGCGCCGCCGGACAGGGAATCTATGGCTACACCTTC | CSAAGQGIYGYTF | TRBD1 | TRBJ1-2 | TRBV29-1 | few
TGCAGTGCTAGAGATCAGGGACAGGGAGATGGCTACACCTTC | CSARDQGQGDGYTF | TRBD1 | TRBJ1-2 | TRBV20-1 | NA
TGTGCCAGCAGCACAACTGGGGCCAATGAGCAGTTCTTC | CASSTTGANEQFF | NA | TRBJ2-1 | TRBV6-1 | many
TGTGCCTTCAGAAGCGGGGCTAGCACAGATACGCAGTATTTT | CAFRSGASTDTQYF | TRBD2 | TRBJ2-3 | TRBV18 | NA
TGTGCCAGCCGGGTACAGGGAGACACTGAAGCTTTCTTT | CASRVQGDTEAFF | NA | TRBJ1-1 | TRBV6-1 | NA
TGTGCCAGCAGTGAACGGGCTCCTATTTCGAACACTGAAGCTTTCTTT | CASSERAPISNTEAFF | NA | TRBJ1-1 | TRBV2 | NA
TGCAGTGCAATCAGAGCCGGCTACACCTTC | CSAIRAGYTF | NA | TRBJ1-2 | TRBV20-1 | few
TGCAGTGCTTTGGACAGTACTCATGGAGATACGCAGTATTTT | CSALDSTHGDTQYF | NA | TRBJ2-3 | TRBV20-1 | few
TGTGCCAGCAGCGAGTTATACTCCTACGAGCAGTACTTC | CASSELYSYEQYF | NA | TRBJ2-7 | TRBV3-1 | few
TGTGCCAGCAGCTTAAGGACAGTGGCGAACACCATATATTTT | CASSLRTVANTIYF | NA | TRBJ1-3 | TRBV7-2 | NA
TGTGCCATCAGTCCCTACCGGACAGGCGGCAGCTCCTACGAGCAGTACTTC | CAISPYRTGGSSYEQYF | TRBD1 | TRBJ2-7 | TRBV10-3 | few
TGCAGTGCTAGTAACGGCCCAAAGTCATACTTC | CSASNGPKSYF | NA | TRBJ2-5 | TRBV20-1 | NA
TGTGCCAGCAGTTACGGGCTAGCGGGGGTTCAAGAGCAGTACTTC | CASSYGLAGVQEQYF | TRBD2 | TRBJ2-7 | TRBV6-5 | NA
TGCAGTGCTGCGAGACTAGCGATAGCCGAGCAGTACTTC | CSAARLAIAEQYF | TRBD2 | TRBJ2-7 | TRBV20-1 | few